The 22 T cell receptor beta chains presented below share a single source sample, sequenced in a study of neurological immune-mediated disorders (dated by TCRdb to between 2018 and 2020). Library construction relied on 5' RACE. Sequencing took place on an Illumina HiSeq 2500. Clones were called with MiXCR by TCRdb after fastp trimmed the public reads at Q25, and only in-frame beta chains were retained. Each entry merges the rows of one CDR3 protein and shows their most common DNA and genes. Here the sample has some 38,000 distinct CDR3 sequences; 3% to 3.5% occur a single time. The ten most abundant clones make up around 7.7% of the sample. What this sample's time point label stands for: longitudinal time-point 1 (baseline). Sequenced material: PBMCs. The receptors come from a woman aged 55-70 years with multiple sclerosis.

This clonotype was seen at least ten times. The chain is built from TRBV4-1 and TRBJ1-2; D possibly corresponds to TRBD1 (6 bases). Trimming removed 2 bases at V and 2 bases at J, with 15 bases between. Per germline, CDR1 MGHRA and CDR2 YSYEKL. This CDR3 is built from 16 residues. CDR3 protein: CASSQLSEGGNYGYTF. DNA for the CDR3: TGCGCCAGCAGCCAATTATCCGAAGGGGGAAACTATGGCTACACCTTC.

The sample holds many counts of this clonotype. DNA of the CDR3: TGTGCCAGCAGTTTAAGATCTGGACGAGGAACGGTCCTGACTTTC. This gives the protein CASSLRSGRGTVLTF. V is TRBV27 and J is TRBJ2-6; D is unresolved. Germline loops: CDR1 MNHEY, CDR2 SMNVEV (reference sequence). Trimming shortened V by 2 bases and J by 13 bases, and 18 bases separated the two germline ends. The CDR3 consists of 15 residues.

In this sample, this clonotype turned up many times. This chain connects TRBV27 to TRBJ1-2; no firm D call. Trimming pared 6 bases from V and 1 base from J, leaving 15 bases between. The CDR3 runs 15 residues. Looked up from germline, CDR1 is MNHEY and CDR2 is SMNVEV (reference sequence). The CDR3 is CASRSPRNINYGYTF. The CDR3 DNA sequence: TGTGCCAGCAGATCCCCCAGGAACATTAACTATGGCTACACCTTC.

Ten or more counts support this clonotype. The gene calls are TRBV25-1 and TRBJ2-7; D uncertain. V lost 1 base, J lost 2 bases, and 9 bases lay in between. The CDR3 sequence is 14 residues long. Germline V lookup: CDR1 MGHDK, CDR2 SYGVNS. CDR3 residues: CASSESGETYEQYF. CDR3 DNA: TGTGCCAGCAGTGAATCGGGTGAGACCTACGAGCAGTACTTC.

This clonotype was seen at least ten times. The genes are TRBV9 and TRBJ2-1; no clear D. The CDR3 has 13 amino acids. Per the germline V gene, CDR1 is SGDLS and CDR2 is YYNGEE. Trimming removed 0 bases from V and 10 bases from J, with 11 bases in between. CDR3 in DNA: TGTGCCAGCAGCGTAGCTGGGTATCCCGAGCAGTTCTTC. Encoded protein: CASSVAGYPEQFF.

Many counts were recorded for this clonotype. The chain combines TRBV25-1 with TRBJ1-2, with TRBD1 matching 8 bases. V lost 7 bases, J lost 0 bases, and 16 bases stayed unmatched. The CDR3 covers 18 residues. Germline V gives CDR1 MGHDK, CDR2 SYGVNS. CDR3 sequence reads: CASKANRGGIFANYGYTF. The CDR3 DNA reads TGTGCCAGCAAAGCGAACAGGGGGGGAATCTTCGCTAACTATGGCTACACCTTC.

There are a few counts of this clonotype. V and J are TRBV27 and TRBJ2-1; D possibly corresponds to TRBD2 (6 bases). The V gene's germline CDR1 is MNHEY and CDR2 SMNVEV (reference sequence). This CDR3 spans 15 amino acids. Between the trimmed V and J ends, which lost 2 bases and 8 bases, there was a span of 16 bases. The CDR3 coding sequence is TGTGCCAGCAGTTTAGGGCTAGCGAAAGACTATGAGCAGTTCTTC. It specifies CASSLGLAKDYEQFF.

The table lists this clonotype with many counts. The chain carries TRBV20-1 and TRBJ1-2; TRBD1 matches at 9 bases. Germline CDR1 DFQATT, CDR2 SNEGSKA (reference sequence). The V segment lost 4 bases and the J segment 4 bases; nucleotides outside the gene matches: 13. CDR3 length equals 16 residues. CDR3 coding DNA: TGCAGTGCTAATTTGAACCGGGACAGGGACCTCTATGGCTACACCTTC. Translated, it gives CSANLNRDRDLYGYTF.

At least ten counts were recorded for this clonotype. The CDR3 DNA reads TGCGCCAGCAGCTTGCTCTCAGGGCCAGAGACCCAGTACTTC. Encoded protein: CASSLLSGPETQYF. The V and J genes are TRBV5-1 and TRBJ2-5; possible D gene TRBD1, 5 bases. Germline V gene sequence: CDR1 SGHRS, CDR2 YFSETQ. Trimming shortened V by 1 base and J by 4 bases, and 11 bases separated the two germline ends. This CDR3 region has 14 residues.

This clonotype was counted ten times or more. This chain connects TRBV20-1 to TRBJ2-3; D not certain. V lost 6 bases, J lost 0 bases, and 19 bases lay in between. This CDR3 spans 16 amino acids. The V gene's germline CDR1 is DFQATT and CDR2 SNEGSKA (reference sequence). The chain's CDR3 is CSARPTLSPSTDTQYF. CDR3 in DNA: TGCAGTGCCCGCCCTACACTGTCCCCTAGCACAGATACGCAGTATTTT.

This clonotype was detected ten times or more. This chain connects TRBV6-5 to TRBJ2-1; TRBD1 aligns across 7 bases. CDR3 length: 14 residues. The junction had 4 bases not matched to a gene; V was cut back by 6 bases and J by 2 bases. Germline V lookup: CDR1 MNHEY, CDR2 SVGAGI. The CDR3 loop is CASRQGQTYNEQFF. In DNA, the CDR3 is TGTGCCAGCAGACAGGGACAGACCTACAATGAGCAGTTCTTC.

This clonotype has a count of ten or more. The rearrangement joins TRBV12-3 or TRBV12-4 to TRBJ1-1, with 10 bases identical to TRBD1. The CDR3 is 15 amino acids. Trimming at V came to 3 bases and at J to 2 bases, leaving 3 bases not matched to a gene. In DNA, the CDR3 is TGTGCCAGCAGTTTGGACAGGGGGTTTAACACTGAAGCTTTCTTT. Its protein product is CASSLDRGFNTEAFF.

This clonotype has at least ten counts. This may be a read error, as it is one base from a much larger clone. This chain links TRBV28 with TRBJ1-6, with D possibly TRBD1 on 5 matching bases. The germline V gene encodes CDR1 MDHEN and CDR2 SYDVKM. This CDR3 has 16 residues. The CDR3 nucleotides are TGTGCCAGCAGTTTACCACTGACAGCCGGAGTCTCGGCCCTCAACTTT. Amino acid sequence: CASSLPLTAGVSALNF.

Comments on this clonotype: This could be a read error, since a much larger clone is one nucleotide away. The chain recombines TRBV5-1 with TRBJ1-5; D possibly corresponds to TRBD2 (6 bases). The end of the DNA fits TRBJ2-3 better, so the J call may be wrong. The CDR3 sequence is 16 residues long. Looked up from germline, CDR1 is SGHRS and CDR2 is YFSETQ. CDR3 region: CASSWGVGSSNQPQYF. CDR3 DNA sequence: TGCGCCAGCAGTTGGGGGGTCGGGTCTAGCAATCAGCCCCAGTATTTT.

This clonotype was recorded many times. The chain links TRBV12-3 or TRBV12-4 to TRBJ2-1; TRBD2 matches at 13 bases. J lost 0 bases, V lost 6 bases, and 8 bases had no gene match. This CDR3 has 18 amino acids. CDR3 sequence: CASSPGLAGSGSYNEQFF. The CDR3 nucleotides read TGTGCCAGCAGCCCGGGACTAGCGGGGTCCGGCTCCTACAATGAGCAGTTCTTC.

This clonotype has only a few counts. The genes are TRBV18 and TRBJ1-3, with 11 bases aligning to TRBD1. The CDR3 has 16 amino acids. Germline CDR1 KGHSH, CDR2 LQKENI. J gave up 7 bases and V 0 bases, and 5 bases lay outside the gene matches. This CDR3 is CASSPPGQGAPNTIYF. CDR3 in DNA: TGTGCCAGCTCACCACCCGGACAGGGGGCCCCGAACACCATATATTTT.

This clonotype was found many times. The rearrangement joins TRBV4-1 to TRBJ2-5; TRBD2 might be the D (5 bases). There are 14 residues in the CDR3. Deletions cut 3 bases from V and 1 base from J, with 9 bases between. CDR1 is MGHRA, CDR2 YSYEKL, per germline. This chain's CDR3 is CASSHPDFQETQYF. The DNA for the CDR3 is TGCGCCAGCAGCCATCCGGACTTCCAAGAGACCCAGTACTTC.

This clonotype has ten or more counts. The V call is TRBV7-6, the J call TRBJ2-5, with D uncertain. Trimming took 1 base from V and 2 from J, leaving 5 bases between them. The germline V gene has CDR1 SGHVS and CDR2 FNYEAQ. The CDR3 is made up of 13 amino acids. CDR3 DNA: TGTGCCAGCAGCTTAGGGTTACAAGAGACCCAGTACTTC. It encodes CASSLGLQETQYF.

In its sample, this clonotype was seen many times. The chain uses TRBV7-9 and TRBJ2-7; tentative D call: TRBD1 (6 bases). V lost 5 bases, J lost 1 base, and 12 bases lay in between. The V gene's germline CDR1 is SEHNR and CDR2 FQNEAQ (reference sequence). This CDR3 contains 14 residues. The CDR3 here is CASSPLTGSYEQYF. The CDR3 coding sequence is TGTGCCAGCAGCCCGTTAACAGGGTCCTACGAGCAGTACTTC.

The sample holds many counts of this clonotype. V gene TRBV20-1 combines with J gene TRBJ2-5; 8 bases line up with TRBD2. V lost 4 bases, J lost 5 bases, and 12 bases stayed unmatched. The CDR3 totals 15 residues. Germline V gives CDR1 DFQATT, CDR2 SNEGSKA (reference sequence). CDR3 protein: CSATLLGGARETQYF. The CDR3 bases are TGCAGTGCTACCCTCCTCGGGGGGGCCAGGGAGACCCAGTACTTC.

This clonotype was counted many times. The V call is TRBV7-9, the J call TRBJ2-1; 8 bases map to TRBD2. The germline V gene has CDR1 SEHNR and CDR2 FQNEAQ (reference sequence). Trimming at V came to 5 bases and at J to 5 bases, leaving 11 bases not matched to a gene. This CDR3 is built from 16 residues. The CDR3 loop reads CASSLLGSGADNEQFF. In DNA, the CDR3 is TGTGCCAGCAGCCTCCTGGGTAGCGGGGCTGACAATGAGCAGTTCTTC.

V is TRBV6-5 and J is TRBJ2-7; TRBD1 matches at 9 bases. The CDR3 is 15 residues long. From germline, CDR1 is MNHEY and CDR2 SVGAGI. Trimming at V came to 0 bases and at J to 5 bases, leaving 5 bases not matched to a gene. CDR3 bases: TGTGCCAGCAGTTACTCTGACAGGGGGGCCCACGAGCAGTACTTC. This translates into CASSYSDRGAHEQYF.